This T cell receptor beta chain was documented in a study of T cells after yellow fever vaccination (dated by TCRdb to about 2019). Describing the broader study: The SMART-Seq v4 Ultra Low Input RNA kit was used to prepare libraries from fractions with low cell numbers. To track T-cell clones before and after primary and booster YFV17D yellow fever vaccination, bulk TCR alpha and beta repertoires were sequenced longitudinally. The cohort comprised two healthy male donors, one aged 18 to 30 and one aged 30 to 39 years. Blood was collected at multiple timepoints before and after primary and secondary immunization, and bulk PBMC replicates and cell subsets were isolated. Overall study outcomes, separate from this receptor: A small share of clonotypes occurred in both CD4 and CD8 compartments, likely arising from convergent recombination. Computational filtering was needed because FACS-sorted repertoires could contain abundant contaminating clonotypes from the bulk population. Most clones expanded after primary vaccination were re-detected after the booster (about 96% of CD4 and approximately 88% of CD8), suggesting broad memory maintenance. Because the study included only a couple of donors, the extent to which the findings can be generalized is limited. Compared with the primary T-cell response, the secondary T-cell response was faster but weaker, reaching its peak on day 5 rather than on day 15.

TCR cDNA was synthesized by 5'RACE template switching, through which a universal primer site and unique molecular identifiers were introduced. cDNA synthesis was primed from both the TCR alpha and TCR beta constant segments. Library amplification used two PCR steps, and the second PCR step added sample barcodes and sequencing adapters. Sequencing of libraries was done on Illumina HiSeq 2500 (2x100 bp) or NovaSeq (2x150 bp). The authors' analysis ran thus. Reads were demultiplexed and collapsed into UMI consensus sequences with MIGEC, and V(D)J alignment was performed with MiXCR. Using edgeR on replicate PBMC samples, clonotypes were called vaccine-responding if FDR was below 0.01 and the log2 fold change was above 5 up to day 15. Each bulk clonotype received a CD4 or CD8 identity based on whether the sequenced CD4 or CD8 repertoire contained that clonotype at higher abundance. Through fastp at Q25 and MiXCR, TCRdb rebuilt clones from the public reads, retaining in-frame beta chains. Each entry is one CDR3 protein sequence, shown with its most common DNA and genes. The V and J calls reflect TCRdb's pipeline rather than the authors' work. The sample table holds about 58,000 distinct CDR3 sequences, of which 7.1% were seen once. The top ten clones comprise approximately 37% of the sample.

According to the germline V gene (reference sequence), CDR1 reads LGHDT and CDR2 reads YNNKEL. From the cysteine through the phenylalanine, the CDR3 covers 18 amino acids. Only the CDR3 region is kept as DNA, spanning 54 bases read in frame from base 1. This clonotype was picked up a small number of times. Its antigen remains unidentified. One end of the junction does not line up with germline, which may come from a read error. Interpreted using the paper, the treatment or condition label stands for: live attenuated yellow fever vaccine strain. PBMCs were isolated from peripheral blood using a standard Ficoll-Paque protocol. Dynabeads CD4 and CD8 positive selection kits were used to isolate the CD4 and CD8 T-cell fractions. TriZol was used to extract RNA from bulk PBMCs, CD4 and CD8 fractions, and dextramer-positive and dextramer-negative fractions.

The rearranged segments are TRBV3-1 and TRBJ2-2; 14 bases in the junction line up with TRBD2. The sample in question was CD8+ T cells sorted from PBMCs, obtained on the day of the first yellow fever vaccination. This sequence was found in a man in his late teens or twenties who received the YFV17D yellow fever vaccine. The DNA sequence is TGTGCCTGCAGCAAGACTAGCGGGGGGGCCTTCAGCACCGGGGAGCTGTTTTTT. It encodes CACSKTSGGAFSTGELFF.